This entry concerns a single TCR beta chain. Its antigen remains undetermined. The sample holds no much larger clone one base away, and base qualities are not on file. TCR libraries were generated with the immunoSEQ multiplex PCR assay, using TCR-beta and/or TCR-alpha/delta assays for each sample. The Illumina high-throughput platform was used to sequence the amplified TCR libraries. The authors' analysis ran thus. Clustering and dimensionality reduction relied on pairwise TCRdist distances among GMM-specific receptors from T cells that were either sorted ex vivo or expanded in vitro. Each clinical repertoire was scored by mean NN-distance, the average TCRdist to the nearest 10% of tetramer-positive reference sequences. GEM TCR motif frequency was calculated as the fraction of unique TCRs that matched known GEM sequences by V/J usage and CDR3 length. Linear discriminant analysis with leave-one-out cross-validation, implemented in scikit-learn, was used to classify active tuberculosis. This immuneACCESS table, as held by TCRdb, lists in-frame sequences with V and J called but not all clones. Of the missing ones, under half trace to an unresolved V gene in checked studies; the others have no known cause. V, J and clone size were drawn from that table, and D and trimming were deduced from the DNA. In all, the sample holds tens of thousands of clones, and less than 95% of those were seen once. The ten largest clones take up approximately 8% of the sample.

This sample is drawn from a study of T cells in tuberculosis (dated 2018 in TCRdb). For context, the study as a whole: To characterize T cells specific for the mycobacterial lipid antigen glucose monomycolate (GMM), the study used CD1B tetramers together with high-throughput TCR immunosequencing. With ten people per group, a South African clinical cohort compared IGRA-negative adolescents, IGRA-positive adolescents with latent tuberculosis, and adults with active tuberculosis.

At study entry, a tuberculin skin test and the QuantiFERON-TB GOLD In-Tube IGRA were used to screen adolescents for latent tuberculosis infection. Unsorted cryopreserved PBMC were immunosequenced, covering on average about 100,000 T cells per clinical donor. Eleven high schools in the Worcester region of the Western Cape, South Africa, served as enrollment sites for adolescents aged 12 to 18 years. About 10 M. tuberculosis-infected adolescents and around 10 uninfected adolescents were selected, with the two groups matched for age and sex. Adolescent PBMC were isolated from freshly drawn heparinized blood by density centrifugation and cryopreserved. From cysteine to phenylalanine, the CDR3 is 13 amino acids long. Of all the DNA, just the CDR3 is kept, 39 bases in frame from base 1. Cut back by 2 bases and 5 bases, the V and J ends lie 7 bases apart. The germline V gene provides CDR1 KGHSH and CDR2 LQKENI.

The full study reports these points: Clinical samples were chosen by availability of cryopreserved specimens, and active tuberculosis cases were adults while controls were adolescents. The smaller NN-distances were partly driven by shorter CDR3-alpha lengths in active tuberculosis patients, and the difference for TCR-beta did not reach statistical significance. With the diverse GMM-specific repertoire as input, a classifier achieved around 90% accuracy (AUROC around 0.93), whereas GEM motif frequencies as input gave 70% accuracy. Active tuberculosis TCR-alpha repertoires showed smaller mean NN-distances to GMM-specific TCRs than IGRA-negative controls, suggesting clonal expansion of these TCRs.

Sequenced sample: PBMCs. The sequence was collected from a donor aged 10-30 years with latent tuberculosis or without tuberculosis infection. The rearrangement combines TRBV18 with TRBJ2-1; the D gene is unclear. The CDR3 corresponds to CASSPTGHNEQFF. The DNA sequence is given as TGTGCCAGCTCACCAACCGGTCACAATGAGCAGTTCTTC.